This TCR beta chain was sequenced for a study of cytotoxic CD8 clonotypes in ibrutinib-treated CLL. Study-wide points: Clonality was elevated at ibrutinib response and had returned toward baseline at progression. Sustained-remission and progressing patients' sampling times differed.

In the case of this clone: Its target is not known.

Sequenced by immunoSEQ multiplex PCR; TCRdb stores in-frame clones only, minus some. The table lists some 310,000 clones, about 80% of them singletons. The TCR comes from a human donor with chronic lymphocytic leukemia. Sequencing used PBMCs, obtained before ibrutinib treatment.

CDR3: CASSQVGSSGNTIYF. The CDR3 region has the DNA TGTGCCAGCAGCCAAGTCGGGAGCTCTGGAAACACCATATATTTT. The rearrangement joins TRBV4-2 to TRBJ1-3; D remains unclear. V lost 1 base, J lost 0 bases, and 7 bases lay in between. Germline V CDR1 and CDR2: LGHNA, YNFKEQ. This CDR3 has 15 amino acids.